This T cell receptor (beta chain) comes out of a study of blood T cell repertoires in COVID-19. Study details: The United States, Italy and Spain were the sources of the acute and convalescent COVID-19 samples. Sample material is recorded as cDNA or gDNA derived from T cells, B-cell-depleted T cells, or PBMCs.

The table came from immunoSEQ multiplex PCR; TCRdb's copy has only in-frame clones and leaves some out. The sample comprises about 46,000 clones, more than 75% of which are singletons, and roughly 15% rests with the top ten. Germline V gene data show CDR1 as SGHRS and CDR2 as YFSETQ. The CDR3 extends over 15 amino acids. V lost 0 bases, J lost 7 bases, and 17 bases lay in between. This clonotype was obtained from a human donor in a cohort sampled during active COVID-19. Sequencing input: peripheral blood. V and J are TRBV5-1 and TRBJ2-7, with a possible D match to TRBD1 (7 bases). CDR3: CASSLAFGGGGEQYF. In nucleotides, the CDR3 is TGCGCCAGCAGCTTGGCCTTTGGAGGGGGCGGTGAGCAGTACTTC.